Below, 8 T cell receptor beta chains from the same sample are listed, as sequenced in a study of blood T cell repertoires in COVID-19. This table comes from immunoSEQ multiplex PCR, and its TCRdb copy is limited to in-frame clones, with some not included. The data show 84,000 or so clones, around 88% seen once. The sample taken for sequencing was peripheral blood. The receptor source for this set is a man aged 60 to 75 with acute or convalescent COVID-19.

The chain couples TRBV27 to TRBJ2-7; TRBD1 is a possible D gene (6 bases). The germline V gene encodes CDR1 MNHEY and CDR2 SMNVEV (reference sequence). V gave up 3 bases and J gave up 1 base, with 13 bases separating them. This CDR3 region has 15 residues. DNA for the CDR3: TGTGCCAGCAGTTTGAATCCGGGACAATCCTACGAGCAGTACTTC. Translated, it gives CASSLNPGQSYEQYF.

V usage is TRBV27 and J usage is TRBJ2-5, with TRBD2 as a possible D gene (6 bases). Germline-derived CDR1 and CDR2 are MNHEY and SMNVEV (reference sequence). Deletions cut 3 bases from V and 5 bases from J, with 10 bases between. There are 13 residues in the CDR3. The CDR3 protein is CASSFGGSETQYF. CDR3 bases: TGTGCCAGCAGTTTTGGAGGGAGTGAGACCCAGTACTTC.

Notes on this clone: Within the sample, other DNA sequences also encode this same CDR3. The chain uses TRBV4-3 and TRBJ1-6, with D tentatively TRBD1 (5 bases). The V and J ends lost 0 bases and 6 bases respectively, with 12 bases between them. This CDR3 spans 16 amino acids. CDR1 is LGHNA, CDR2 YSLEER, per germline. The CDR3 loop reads CASSQDPGMGNSPLHF. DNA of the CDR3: TGCGCCAGCAGCCAAGACCCAGGGATGGGTAATTCACCCCTCCACTTT.

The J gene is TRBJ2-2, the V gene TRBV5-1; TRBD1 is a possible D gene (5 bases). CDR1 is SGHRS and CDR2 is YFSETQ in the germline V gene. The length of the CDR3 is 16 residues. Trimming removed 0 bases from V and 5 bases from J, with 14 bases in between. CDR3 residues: CASSLGQLGPTGELFF. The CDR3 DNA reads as TGCGCCAGCAGCTTGGGACAGCTAGGGCCGACCGGGGAGCTGTTTTTT. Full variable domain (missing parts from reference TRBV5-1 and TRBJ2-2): KAGVTQTPRYLIKTRGQQVTLSCSPISGHRSVSWYQQTPGQGLQFLFEYFSETQRNKGNFPGRFSGRQFSNSRSEMNVSTLELGDSALYLCASSLGQLGPTGELFFGEGSRLTVL.

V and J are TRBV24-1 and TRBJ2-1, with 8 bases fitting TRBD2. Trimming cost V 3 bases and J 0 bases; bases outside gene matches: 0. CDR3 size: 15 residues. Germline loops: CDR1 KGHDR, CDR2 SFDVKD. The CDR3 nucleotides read TGTGCCACCAGTGATAGCGGGGGCTCCTACAATGAGCAGTTCTTC. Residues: CATSDSGGSYNEQFF.

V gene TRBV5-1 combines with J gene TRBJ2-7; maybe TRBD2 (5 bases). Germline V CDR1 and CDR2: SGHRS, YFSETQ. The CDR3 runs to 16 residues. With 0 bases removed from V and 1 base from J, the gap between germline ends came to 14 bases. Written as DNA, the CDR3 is TGCGCCAGCAGCTTGGGGCACACATCGGGGTCCTACGAGCAGTACTTC. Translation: CASSLGHTSGSYEQYF.

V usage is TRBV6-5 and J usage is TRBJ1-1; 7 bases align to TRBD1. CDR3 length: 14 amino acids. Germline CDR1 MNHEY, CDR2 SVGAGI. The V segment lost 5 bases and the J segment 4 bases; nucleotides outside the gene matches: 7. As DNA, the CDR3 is TGTGCCAGCAGTCCCACAGACAGGGTCACTGAAGCTTTCTTT. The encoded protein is CASSPTDRVTEAFF.

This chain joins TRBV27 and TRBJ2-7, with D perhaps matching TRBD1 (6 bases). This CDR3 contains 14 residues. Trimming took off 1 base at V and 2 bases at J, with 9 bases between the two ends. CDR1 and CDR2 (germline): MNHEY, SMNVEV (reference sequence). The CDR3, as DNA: TGTGCCAGCAGTTTATACCAGGGGACCTACGAGCAGTACTTC. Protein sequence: CASSLYQGTYEQYF.